These 24 T cell receptor beta chains came from one sample sequenced in a study of blood T cell repertoires in COVID-19. Assay used: immunoSEQ multiplex PCR; TCRdb lists only in-frame clones, some missing. The profile shows 100,000 to 150,000 clones, about 88% of them singletons. The sequenced sample was PBMCs or T cells enriched from blood (not recorded which). These receptors were obtained from a woman aged 50 to 60 who had recovered from COVID-19.

Here the CDR3 reads CASTSLDRSNQPQHF. The CDR3 region has the DNA TGTGCCAGCACCTCCCTAGACAGAAGCAATCAGCCCCAGCATTTT. The V call is TRBV6-5, the J call TRBJ1-5; a weak D match, TRBD1 (5 bases). The V gene lost 7 bases and the J gene lost 1 base, with 14 bases spanning the gap. Germline V gene data show CDR1 as MNHEY and CDR2 as SVGAGI. This CDR3 region has 15 residues.

This clone came up a few times. V and J are TRBV2 and TRBJ1-4; 7 bases align to TRBD1. The CDR3 runs 12 residues. Germline CDR1 and CDR2: SNHLY and FYNNEI. Trimming at V came to 5 bases and at J to 8 bases, leaving 2 bases not matched to a gene. CDR3 bases: TGTGCCAGCAGTTCCAGGGGGGAAAAACTGTTTTTT. Its protein product is CASSSRGEKLFF.

The rearrangement uses TRBV11-2 and TRBJ1-1; 7 nucleotides line up with TRBD1. Trimming took 0 bases from V and 8 from J; bases not matched to a gene: 6. The germline V gene has CDR1 SGHAT and CDR2 FQNNGV. This CDR3 has 14 residues. CDR3: CASSLEAGDREAFF. The CDR3 bases are TGTGCCAGCAGCTTAGAAGCGGGGGACAGAGAAGCTTTCTTT.

The chain employs TRBV7-9 and TRBJ2-5, with TRBD1 matching 7 bases. Germline V gives CDR1 SEHNR, CDR2 FQNEAQ (reference sequence). V lost 6 bases, J lost 4 bases, and 5 bases stayed unmatched. This CDR3 has 13 residues. CDR3 sequence: CASRRQGGETQYF. The DNA for the CDR3 is TGTGCCAGCAGGCGACAGGGCGGAGAGACCCAGTACTTC.

The V gene is TRBV30, the J gene TRBJ1-5; D not resolved. There are 13 residues in the CDR3. V lost 3 bases and J 4 bases, leaving 10 bases between the germline ends. Germline CDR1 and CDR2: GTSNPN and SVGIG (reference sequence). The CDR3 DNA follows: TGTGCCTGGAGCCAGAGGTTAAATCAGCCCCAGCATTTT. The encoded protein is CAWSQRLNQPQHF. Variable domain in full (rest from reference TRBV30 and TRBJ1-5): SQTIHQWPATLVQPVGSPLSLECTVEGTSNPNLYWYRQAAGRGLQLLFYSVGIGQISSEVPQNLSASRPQDRQFILSSKKLLLSDSGFYLCAWSQRLNQPQHFGDGTRLSIL.

Only a few counts were recorded for this clone. CDR3 region: CASGRLGASGGASQETQYF. CDR3 nucleotides: TGTGCCAGCGGTCGCCTTGGGGCTAGCGGGGGGGCCTCGCAAGAGACCCAGTACTTC. The chain couples TRBV2 to TRBJ2-5; 12 bases map to TRBD2. This CDR3 comprises 19 residues. V shed 8 bases and J 2 bases; nucleotides not matched to a gene: 18. Germline CDR1 SNHLY, CDR2 FYNNEI.

J is TRBJ1-1 and V is TRBV29-1, with D perhaps matching TRBD1 (6 bases). Trimming took 2 bases from V and 8 from J, leaving 12 bases between them. The CDR3 has 12 amino acids. Germline lookup yields CDR1 SQVTM and CDR2 ANQGSEA. The CDR3 loop reads CSVEFSGTEAFF. CDR3 coding DNA: TGCAGCGTTGAATTCTCGGGGACAGAAGCTTTCTTT.

The chain combines TRBV9 with TRBJ2-7; 9 bases align to TRBD2. Germline values: CDR1 SGDLS, CDR2 YYNGEE. V lost 3 bases, J lost 3 bases, and 7 bases stayed unmatched. The CDR3 is made up of 15 amino acids. CDR3 sequence reads: CASSEAGGPLYEQYF. In DNA form, the CDR3 reads TGTGCCAGCAGCGAAGCGGGGGGCCCGCTCTACGAGCAGTACTTC.

The gene calls are TRBV2 and TRBJ2-4, with 12 bases aligning to TRBD1. The CDR3 consists of 15 residues. From germline, CDR1 is SNHLY and CDR2 FYNNEI. The V and J ends lost 6 bases and 6 bases, in that order; junction bases with no gene match: 6. The chain's CDR3 is CASRGQGAWGNIQYF. The CDR3 nucleotides read TGTGCCAGCAGGGGACAGGGGGCTTGGGGAAACATTCAGTACTTC.

This chain connects TRBV4-3 to TRBJ1-1; 7 bases match TRBD1. The V gene end was trimmed by 2 bases and the J gene end by 12 bases; junction bases not matched to a gene: 12. CDR3 length: 14 residues. Per the germline V gene, CDR1 is LGHNA and CDR2 is YSLEER. The CDR3 is CASSQLGRDRESFF. The CDR3 bases are TGCGCCAGCAGCCAACTCGGGCGCGACAGGGAGTCTTTCTTT.

The chain recombines TRBV7-2 with TRBJ1-6, with 10 bases that match TRBD1. The CDR3 is made up of 19 amino acids. In germline, CDR1 is SGHTA, CDR2 FQGNSA. After removal of 3 bases from V and 0 bases from J, the junction contained 8 bases not matched to a gene. The CDR3 loop reads CASSLLGQGRSSYNSPLHF. DNA for the CDR3: TGTGCCAGCAGCTTGTTGGGACAGGGGAGATCCTCCTATAATTCACCCCTCCACTTT.

The rearrangement uses TRBV7-9 and TRBJ1-1; D is uncertain. Between the trimmed V and J ends, which lost 5 bases and 1 base, there was a span of 11 bases. CDR1 and CDR2 (germline): SEHNR, FQNEAQ (reference sequence). The CDR3 extends over 14 amino acids. The chain's CDR3 is CASSPTLRNTEAFF. In nucleotides, the CDR3 is TGTGCCAGCAGCCCCACCCTCAGGAACACTGAAGCTTTCTTT.

This clone has just a few counts. The chain is built from TRBV12-5 and TRBJ1-1, with D perhaps matching TRBD1 (6 bases). This CDR3 contains 16 residues. CDR1 and CDR2 (germline): LGHNT, FRNRAP. V gave up 0 bases and J gave up 5 bases, with 16 bases separating them. Written as DNA, the CDR3 is TGTGCTAGTGGTTTGGTATCGAGCAGGGGTGGGACTGAAGCTTTCTTT. Its protein product is CASGLVSSRGGTEAFF.

The chain has TRBV5-1 and TRBJ1-2; TRBD1 matches 9 bases. The CDR3 runs to 15 residues. The germline CDR1 and CDR2 sequences are SGHRS and YFSETQ. After removal of 6 bases from V and 2 bases from J, the junction contained 8 bases not matched to a gene. CDR3 DNA sequence: TGCGCCAGCACCAGGGAGGGACAGGGCAACTATGGCTACACCTTC. Protein: CASTREGQGNYGYTF. Looking up the rest from reference TRBV5-1 and TRBJ1-2 gives the full variable domain: KAGVTQTPRYLIKTRGQQVTLSCSPISGHRSVSWYQQTPGQGLQFLFEYFSETQRNKGNFPGRFSGRQFSNSRSEMNVSTLELGDSALYLCASTREGQGNYGYTFGSGTRLTVV.

J is TRBJ1-2 and V is TRBV11-3; D gene uncertain. The CDR3 totals 13 residues. The V and J ends lost 0 bases and 7 bases respectively, with 9 bases between them. Germline assignment: CDR1 SGHNT and CDR2 YENEEA. Here the CDR3 reads CASSLDGRVGYTF. Here the CDR3 DNA reads TGTGCCAGCAGCTTAGATGGCCGGGTTGGCTACACCTTC.

The chain couples TRBV19 to TRBJ2-2; 8 positions match TRBD2. Germline loops: CDR1 LNHDA, CDR2 SQIVND (reference sequence). This CDR3 has 15 residues. Unmatched junction bases numbered 1, after V lost 3 bases and J lost 1 base. The CDR3 protein is CASSISGGNTGELFF. The DNA for the CDR3 is TGTGCCAGTAGTATCAGCGGGGGGAACACCGGGGAGCTGTTTTTT.

This chain links TRBV20-1 with TRBJ1-1, with unresolved D. Germline V gene data show CDR1 as DFQATT and CDR2 as SNEGSKA (reference sequence). This CDR3 has 11 amino acids. V was shortened by 5 bases and J by 6 bases, with 10 bases between the two germline ends. Here the CDR3 reads CSAPLGAEAFF. CDR3 DNA: TGCAGTGCTCCCCTCGGAGCTGAAGCTTTCTTT.

The chain combines TRBV6-5 with TRBJ2-7; 10 bases fit TRBD1. The V and J ends lost 2 bases and 6 bases, in that order; junction bases with no gene match: 4. The V gene's germline CDR1 is MNHEY and CDR2 SVGAGI. The CDR3 spans 14 residues. This CDR3 is CASSYLGTGAEQYF. The CDR3 coding sequence is TGTGCCAGCAGTTACCTCGGGACAGGGGCCGAGCAGTACTTC.

J is TRBJ1-2 and V is TRBV3-1 (or the pseudogene TRBV3-2); D not resolved. V shed 4 bases and J shed 3 bases, with 9 bases lying between them. Germline CDR1 is LGHDT and CDR2 is YNNKEL (reference sequence). The CDR3 sequence is 13 residues long. The CDR3 loop is CASSRSEDYGYTF. For the CDR3, the DNA is TGTGCCAGCAGCCGAAGTGAGGACTATGGCTACACCTTC.

V gene TRBV29-1 combines with J gene TRBJ1-2; D is unclear. CDR3 length: 9 residues. V lost 7 bases to trimming and J lost 7 bases, with 7 bases between them. Germline-derived CDR1 and CDR2 are SQVTM and ANQGSEA. This chain's CDR3 is CSESGGYTF. The CDR3 DNA follows: TGCAGCGAATCGGGTGGCTACACCTTC.

The V and J genes are TRBV21-1 and TRBJ1-2. TRBV21-1 is a recognized pseudogene. The CDR3 has 19 amino acids. The CDR3 region is CASSKAARDGCLYSYGYTF. CDR3 nucleotides: TGTGCCAGCAGCAAAGCTGCGCGGGACGGTTGTTTATACTCCTATGGCTACACCTTC.

This clone was picked up one time. This chain links TRBV13 with TRBJ2-7; 9 bases align to TRBD2. Losses at the gene ends were 5 bases for V and 2 bases for J; bases not matched to a gene: 19. This CDR3 has 19 residues. Germline CDR1 and CDR2: PRHDT and FYEKMQ (reference sequence). CDR3 region: CASSLTGEVGLAGTYEQYF. The CDR3, as DNA: TGTGCCAGCAGCCTGACGGGAGAGGTTGGGCTAGCGGGGACCTACGAGCAGTACTTC.

The chain has TRBV18 and TRBJ2-3; 8 bases match TRBD2. CDR1 KGHSH and CDR2 LQKENI come from the germline V gene. Trimming cost V 6 bases and J 4 bases; bases outside gene matches: 6. This CDR3 has 14 amino acids. The CDR3 sequence is CASSYGGAPDTQYF. DNA for the CDR3: TGTGCCAGCTCTTACGGGGGGGCCCCAGATACGCAGTATTTT. Full variable domain (missing parts from reference TRBV18 and TRBJ2-3): NAGVMQNPRHLVRRRGQEARLRCSPMKGHSHVYWYRQLPEEGLKFMVYLQKENIIDESGMPKERFSAEFPKEGPSILRIQQVVRGDSAAYFCASSYGGAPDTQYFGPGTRLTVL.

This sequence joins TRBV7-2 and TRBJ1-2; maybe TRBD1 (5 bases). CDR1 is SGHTA and CDR2 is FQGNSA in the germline V gene. Trimming pared 6 bases from V and 5 bases from J, leaving 22 bases between. The CDR3 length is 16 residues. CDR3 amino acids: CASRGKGAGPTYGYTF. As DNA, the CDR3 is TGTGCCAGCAGAGGGAAAGGGGCAGGACCGACTTATGGCTACACCTTC.